This TCR beta chain was obtained from a study of blood T cell repertoires in COVID-19. About the study: From the United States, Italy and Spain came samples of acute and convalescent COVID-19.

Per germline, CDR1 MNHEY and CDR2 SMNVEV (reference sequence). J lost 4 bases, V lost 4 bases, and 2 bases had no gene match. The CDR3 runs to 13 residues. Libraries were prepared by immunoSEQ multiplex PCR; TCRdb keeps only in-frame clonotypes and omits some of them. This table has some 350,000 clones, around 87% appearing once. The receptor was derived from a woman in her twenties or thirties who had recovered from COVID-19. This rearrangement joins TRBV27 to TRBJ1-1; 8 bases fit TRBD1. Specimen: PBMCs or T cells enriched from blood (not recorded which). The CDR3: CASSYDRGTEAFF. CDR3 DNA: TGTGCCAGCAGTTACGACAGGGGCACTGAAGCTTTCTTT.